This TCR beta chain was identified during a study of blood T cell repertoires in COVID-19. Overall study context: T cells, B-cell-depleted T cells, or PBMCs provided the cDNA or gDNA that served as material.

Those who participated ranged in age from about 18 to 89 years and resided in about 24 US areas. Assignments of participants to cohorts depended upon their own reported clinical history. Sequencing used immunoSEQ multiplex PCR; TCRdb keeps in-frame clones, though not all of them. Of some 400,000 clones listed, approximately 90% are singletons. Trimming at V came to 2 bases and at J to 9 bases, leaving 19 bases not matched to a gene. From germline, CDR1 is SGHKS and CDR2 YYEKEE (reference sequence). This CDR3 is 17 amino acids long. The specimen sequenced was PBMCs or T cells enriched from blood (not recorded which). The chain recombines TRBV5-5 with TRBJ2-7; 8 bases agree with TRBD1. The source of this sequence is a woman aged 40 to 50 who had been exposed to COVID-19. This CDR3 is CASSFYPRQGSPGGQYF. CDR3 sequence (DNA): TGTGCCAGCAGCTTTTATCCGAGACAGGGGTCCCCAGGAGGGCAGTACTTC.